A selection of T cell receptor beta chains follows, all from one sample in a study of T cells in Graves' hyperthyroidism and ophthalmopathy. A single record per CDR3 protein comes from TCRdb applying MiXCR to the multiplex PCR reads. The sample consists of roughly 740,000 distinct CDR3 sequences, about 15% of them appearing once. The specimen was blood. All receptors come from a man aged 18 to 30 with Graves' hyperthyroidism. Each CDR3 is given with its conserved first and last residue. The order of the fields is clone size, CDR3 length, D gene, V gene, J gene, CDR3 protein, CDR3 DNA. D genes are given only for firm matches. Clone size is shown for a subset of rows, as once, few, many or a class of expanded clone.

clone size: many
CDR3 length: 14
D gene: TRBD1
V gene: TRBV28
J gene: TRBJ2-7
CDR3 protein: CASSQDRDPYEQYF
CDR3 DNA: TGTGCCAGCAGCCAAGACAGGGACCCCTACGAGCAGTACTTC

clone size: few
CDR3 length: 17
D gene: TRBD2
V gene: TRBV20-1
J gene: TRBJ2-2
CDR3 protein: CSARRLASGKYTGELFF
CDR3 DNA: TGCAGTGCTAGACGGTTAGCCAGCGGGAAATACACCGGGGAGCTGTTTTTT

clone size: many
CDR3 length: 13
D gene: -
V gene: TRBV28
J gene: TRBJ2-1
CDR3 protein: CASSSEEGNEQFF
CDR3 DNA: TGTGCCAGCAGTTCAGAGGAGGGGAATGAGCAGTTCTTC

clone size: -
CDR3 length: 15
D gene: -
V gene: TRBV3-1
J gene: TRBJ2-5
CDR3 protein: CASSQDASPAGTQYF
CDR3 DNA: TGTGCCAGCAGCCAAGATGCCTCACCTGCGGGGACCCAGTACTTC

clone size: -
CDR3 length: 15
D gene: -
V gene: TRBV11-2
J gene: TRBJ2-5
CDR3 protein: CASSLGVITEETQYF
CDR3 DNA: TGTGCCAGCAGCTTAGGGGTCATAACGGAGGAGACCCAGTACTTC

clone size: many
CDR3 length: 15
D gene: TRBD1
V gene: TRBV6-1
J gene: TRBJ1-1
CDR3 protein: CASSHNRGPGTEAFF
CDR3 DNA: TGTGCCAGCAGCCACAACAGGGGGCCGGGCACTGAAGCTTTCTTT

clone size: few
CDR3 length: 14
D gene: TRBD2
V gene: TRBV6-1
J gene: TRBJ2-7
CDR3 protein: CASKVGLAAYEQYF
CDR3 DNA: TGTGCCAGCAAGGTCGGACTAGCGGCCTACGAGCAGTACTTC

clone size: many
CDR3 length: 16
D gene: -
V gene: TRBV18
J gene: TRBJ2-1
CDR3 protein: CASSQGARALYNEQFF
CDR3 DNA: TGTGCCAGCTCACAAGGGGCTCGAGCGCTCTACAATGAGCAGTTCTTC

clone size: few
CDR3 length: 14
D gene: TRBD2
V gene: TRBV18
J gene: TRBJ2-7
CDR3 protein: CASSPLREGYEQYF
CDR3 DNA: TGTGCCAGCTCACCACTTCGGGAGGGTTACGAGCAGTACTTC

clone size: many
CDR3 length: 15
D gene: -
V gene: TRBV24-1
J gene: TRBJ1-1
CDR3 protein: CATSDSRGARTEAFF
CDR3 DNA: TGTGCCACCAGTGATTCCCGGGGGGCGCGAACTGAAGCTTTCTTT

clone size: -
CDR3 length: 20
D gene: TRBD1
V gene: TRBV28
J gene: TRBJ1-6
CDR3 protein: CASSLYPGGALNSYNSPLHF
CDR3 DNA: TGTGCCAGCAGTTTATATCCAGGGGGCGCCCTTAACTCCTATAATTCACCCCTCCACTTT